This is a list of T cell receptor beta chains from one sample in a study of CXCR4 blockade with PD-1 therapy in pancreatic cancer. Measured with immunoSEQ multiplex PCR; TCRdb has only the in-frame clones, and not every one. The sample shows around 3,500 clones, roughly two fifths of them seen only once. What was sequenced was tumor tissue. All receptors come from a human donor with pancreatic ductal adenocarcinoma. Both conserved end residues are part of each CDR3. A D gene is named only where the DNA matches it firmly. The size entry is marked missing in some rows and otherwise reads once, few, many or a size class.

v_call	clone_size	d_call	j_call	cdr3_nt	cdr3_aa
TRBV29-1	NA	TRBD1	TRBJ2-7	TGCAGCGTTGCGGGACAGGGTAACGAGCAGTACTTC	CSVAGQGNEQYF
TRBV27	NA	NA	TRBJ2-7	TGTGCCGCCGGCGAGGGGTTGGCCTACGAGCAGTACTTC	CAAGEGLAYEQYF
TRBV10-3	medium-sized	NA	TRBJ2-6	TGTGCCATCAGTGAGTCGGGGGGCTCTGGGGCCAACGTCCTGACTTTC	CAISESGGSGANVLTF
TRBV29-1	NA	NA	TRBJ2-7	TGCAGCGTTGATTTGGCCAGGGACGAGCAGTACTTC	CSVDLARDEQYF
TRBV6-7	medium-sized	NA	TRBJ2-7	TGTGCCAGCACCCCAAGGGACGAGCAGTACTTC	CASTPRDEQYF
TRBV5-1	NA	NA	TRBJ1-5	TGCGCCAGCAGCTTGATAGGGGATAGCAATCAGCCCCAGCATTTT	CASSLIGDSNQPQHF
TRBV4-1	few	NA	TRBJ1-2	TGCGCCAGCAGCCAATTTTGGGACACGTCGTCGTACGGCTACACCTTC	CASSQFWDTSSYGYTF
TRBV12-5	NA	TRBD1	TRBJ1-5	TGTGCTAGTGCCCAGGGGGATCAGCCCCAGCATTTT	CASAQGDQPQHF
TRBV5-1	NA	NA	TRBJ1-2	TGCGCCAGCAGCTTGGCCCCAACGGAGAACTATGGCTACACCTTC	CASSLAPTENYGYTF
TRBV5-1	few	TRBD1	TRBJ2-3	TGCGCCAGCAGCTTGGGACAGGGAAGGACAGATACGCAGTATTTT	CASSLGQGRTDTQYF
TRBV30	few	TRBD1	TRBJ1-4	TGTGCCTGGAGTCCATCGACAGGGGGCGATTGGGGAAATGAAAAACTGTTTTTT	CAWSPSTGGDWGNEKLFF
TRBV11-3	NA	NA	TRBJ2-1	TGTGCCAGCAGCCTCGACAGCTATCTTCGGTCCGAGCAGTTCTTC	CASSLDSYLRSEQFF
TRBV18	NA	NA	TRBJ2-5	TGTGCCAGCTCACTCGGACCCCTGTGGGAAGAGACCCAGTACTTC	CASSLGPLWEETQYF
TRBV28	once	TRBD1	TRBJ2-2	TGTGCCAGCAGTTACCCGCCCTGGGACAGATCGAACACCGGGGAGCTGTTTTTT	CASSYPPWDRSNTGELFF
TRBV19	once	TRBD1	TRBJ2-1	TGTGCCAGTAGTATCTGGGCAGGGGGCGGGAATGAGCAGTTCTTC	CASSIWAGGGNEQFF
TRBV12-5	NA	NA	TRBJ2-7	TGTGCTAGTGGTCCAGGACTCCCCCAGGACTTC	CASGPGLPQDF